A single sample gave rise to the 30 T cell receptor beta chains below, sequenced in a study of shared clonotypes between healthy human individuals. TCRdb's table, derived via immunoSEQ multiplex PCR, lists solely in-frame clones and lacks some. The data show about 320,000 clones, around 87% seen once. Sample: memory CD8+ T cells sorted from blood. As to subset: CD45RO+ cells pooled with CCR7-negative TemRA cells. Every receptor here comes from a young man in good health.

This clone was found a few times. A far larger clone is off by one base, so a read error is likely. The same CDR3 also results from other DNA sequences found in this sample. The J gene is TRBJ2-7, the V gene TRBV27, with 9 bases aligning to TRBD1. CDR1 and CDR2 (germline): MNHEY, SMNVEV (reference sequence). The CDR3 runs to 13 residues. V lost 5 bases and J lost 2; bases outside the gene matches: 1. The CDR3 DNA sequence: TGTGCCAGCAGTGGACAGGGGACCTACGAGCAGTACTTC. It codes for CASSGQGTYEQYF.

The genes are TRBV5-1 and TRBJ2-7; weak D call: TRBD2 (6 bases). V was trimmed by 3 bases and J by 3 bases, leaving 25 bases between them. The CDR3 length is 18 residues. In germline, CDR1 is SGHRS, CDR2 YFSETQ. The CDR3 is CASSWGRDHGEVLYEQYF. The CDR3 DNA is TGCGCCAGCAGCTGGGGCCGGGACCATGGGGAGGTCCTCTACGAGCAGTACTTC.

The gene calls are TRBV14 and TRBJ2-2; D is uncertain. Germline V gene data show CDR1 as SGHDN and CDR2 as FVKESK. This CDR3 is 14 amino acids long. With 1 base removed from V and 4 bases from J, the gap between germline ends came to 7 bases. The CDR3 DNA follows: TGTGCCAGCAGCCAAGTGGGTCCCACCGGGGAGCTGTTTTTT. Translating it yields CASSQVGPTGELFF.

The V gene is TRBV30, the J gene TRBJ2-7; D possibly corresponds to TRBD1 (5 bases). CDR3 length equals 12 residues. Germline values: CDR1 GTSNPN, CDR2 SVGIG (reference sequence). Deletions cut 4 bases from V and 5 bases from J, with 12 bases between. In DNA, the CDR3 is TGTGCCTGGACCCCGGACAAGAACGAGCAGTACTTC. Translated: CAWTPDKNEQYF. Looking up the rest from reference TRBV30 and TRBJ2-7 gives the full variable domain: SQTIHQWPATLVQPVGSPLSLECTVEGTSNPNLYWYRQAAGRGLQLLFYSVGIGQISSEVPQNLSASRPQDRQFILSSKKLLLSDSGFYLCAWTPDKNEQYFGPGTRLTVT.

Only a few counts were recorded for this clone. Here the CDR3 DNA reads TGTGCCAGCAGCTTAGGAACCCGCTACGAGCAGTACTTC. This gives the protein CASSLGTRYEQYF. V is TRBV7-9 and J is TRBJ2-7, with unresolved D. This CDR3 has 13 amino acids. The V and J ends lost 1 base and 3 bases respectively, with 7 bases between them. Germline V gives CDR1 SEHNR, CDR2 FQNEAQ (reference sequence).

The chain links TRBV6-5 to TRBJ1-1, with no clear D. Between the trimmed V and J ends, which lost 0 bases and 3 bases, there was a span of 5 bases. The CDR3 has 13 residues. Germline CDR1 is MNHEY and CDR2 is SVGAGI. As DNA, the CDR3 is TGTGCCAGCAGTTACTCGGGGTACACTGAAGCTTTCTTT. As protein: CASSYSGYTEAFF.

This chain joins TRBV5-1 and TRBJ2-5, with D tentatively TRBD1 (6 bases). The CDR3 sequence is 15 residues long. The V end was cut by 4 bases, the J end by 4 bases, with 17 bases between. The germline gives CDR1 SGHRS, CDR2 YFSETQ. The DNA of the CDR3 is TGCGCCAGCAGCCCCTGGGGGCCTGGGGGAGAGACCCAGTACTTC. Its protein product is CASSPWGPGGETQYF.

This clone was seen once. This chain links TRBV10-2 with TRBJ2-7; 14 bases match TRBD2. CDR3 length: 16 amino acids. V was clipped by 6 bases and J by 2 bases; unmatched bases: 6. Germline values: CDR1 WSHSY, CDR2 SAAADI. CDR3 amino acids: CASRGLAGEKPYEQYF. The CDR3 nucleotides are TGCGCCAGCAGGGGACTAGCGGGAGAAAAACCCTACGAGCAGTACTTC.

The chain is built from TRBV4-1 and TRBJ1-6; D perhaps matches TRBD1 (5 bases). V lost 2 bases and J 8 bases, leaving 7 bases between the germline ends. CDR3 size: 13 residues. Per germline, CDR1 MGHRA and CDR2 YSYEKL. The CDR3 DNA follows: TGCGCCAGCAGCCAAAGAGGGGATTCACCCCTCCACTTT. It translates to CASSQRGDSPLHF.

The chain couples TRBV29-1 to TRBJ2-1; 15 nucleotides line up with TRBD2. Germline assignment: CDR1 SQVTM and CDR2 ANQGSEA. The CDR3 spans 16 residues. Trimming removed 1 base from V and 8 bases from J; junction bases left unmatched: 6. The CDR3 region has the DNA TGCAGCGTTGAAGGGACTAGCGGGGGGGGTTTGTATGAGCAGTTCTTC. It codes for CSVEGTSGGGLYEQFF.

The chain couples TRBV27 to TRBJ1-1; D gene ambiguous. This CDR3 region has 13 residues. The germline V gene encodes CDR1 MNHEY and CDR2 SMNVEV (reference sequence). V was pared by 5 bases and J by 6 bases, with 13 bases between. The CDR3 bases are TGTGCCAGCAGTCCCCCCGATTTATCTGAAGCTTTCTTT. Its protein is CASSPPDLSEAFF.

V usage is TRBV5-8 and J usage is TRBJ2-7, with D unresolved. This CDR3 is built from 11 residues. Germline assignment: CDR1 SGHTS and CDR2 YDEGEE. Trimming cost V 4 bases and J 7 bases, with 9 bases left between them. The CDR3 loop is CASSPFEEQYF. As DNA, the CDR3 is TGTGCCAGCAGCCCGTTTGAGGAGCAGTACTTC.

The chain uses TRBV10-3 and TRBJ2-1, with TRBD1 matching 8 bases. Trimming took 5 bases from V and 9 from J; bases not matched to a gene: 9. This CDR3 has 14 amino acids. Germline V gives CDR1 ENHRY, CDR2 SYGVKD. In DNA, the CDR3 is TGTGCCATCAGTAGGACAGGGTCAATGGGTGAGCAGTTCTTC. It codes for CAISRTGSMGEQFF.

The genes are TRBV18 and TRBJ2-7; tentative D call: TRBD2 (6 bases). From germline, CDR1 is KGHSH and CDR2 LQKENI. Trimming stripped 2 bases from V and 5 bases from J, with 7 bases between. CDR3 length equals 12 residues. In nucleotides, the CDR3 is TGTGCCAGCTCACCAGGAGGGGACGAGCAGTACTTC. Amino acids: CASSPGGDEQYF.

This clone was seen a few times. Other DNA sequences in the same sample also yield this CDR3. The J gene is TRBJ2-3, the V gene TRBV7-2; 10 positions match TRBD2. CDR3 length equals 16 residues. Germline V gene sequence: CDR1 SGHTA, CDR2 FQGNSA. V was clipped by 5 bases and J by 1 base; unmatched bases: 6. The CDR3 protein is CASSLGTSVGTDTQYF. The DNA for the CDR3 is TGTGCCAGCAGCCTAGGGACTAGCGTCGGCACAGATACGCAGTATTTT.

The chain uses TRBV4-1 and TRBJ1-2, with 7 bases lining up with TRBD1. Germline CDR1 is MGHRA and CDR2 is YSYEKL. The CDR3 runs to 14 residues. Trimming removed 6 bases from V and 12 bases from J; junction bases left unmatched: 16. The CDR3 DNA sequence: TGCGCCAGCAGTCGAGAAGGACAGGTCGATCAAAACACCTTC. Translation: CASSREGQVDQNTF.

This rearrangement joins TRBV10-2 to TRBJ2-7; tentative D call: TRBD2 (5 bases). The V gene's germline CDR1 is WSHSY and CDR2 SAAADI. Trimming cost V 7 bases and J 1 base, with 14 bases left between them. This CDR3 is 14 amino acids long. CDR3 protein: CASTDGGRSYEQYF. The CDR3 DNA sequence: TGCGCCAGCACCGACGGAGGAAGGTCCTACGAGCAGTACTTC.

V usage is TRBV29-1 and J usage is TRBJ1-2, with TRBD1 identical over 7 bases. Germline CDR1 SQVTM, CDR2 ANQGSEA. The CDR3 spans 14 residues. V shed 5 bases, J shed 2 bases, and the junction held 8 bases outside the gene matches. The DNA for the CDR3 is TGCAGCGTTCTGGTTCCGGGACAGAACTATGGCTACACCTTC. Its translation: CSVLVPGQNYGYTF. Variable domain in full (rest from reference TRBV29-1 and TRBJ1-2): SAVISQKPSRDICQRGTSLTIQCQVDSQVTMMFWYRQQPGQSLTLIATANQGSEATYESGFVIDKFPISRPNLTFSTLTVSNMSPEDSSIYLCSVLVPGQNYGYTFGSGTRLTVV.

The rearrangement uses TRBV13 and TRBJ2-7; 10 positions agree with TRBD1. The CDR3 runs 15 residues. J was trimmed by 1 base and V by 5 bases; bases with no gene match: 5. Germline CDR1 is PRHDT and CDR2 is FYEKMQ (reference sequence). Written as DNA, the CDR3 is TGTGCCAGCAGCCCCACGGACAGGGGGTCCTACGAGCAGTACTTC. Translated: CASSPTDRGSYEQYF.

J is TRBJ1-2 and V is TRBV9; D unclear. The CDR3 contains 13 residues. Trimming left V 0 bases short and J 5 bases short, with 8 bases between. Germline V lookup: CDR1 SGDLS, CDR2 YYNGEE. CDR3 DNA sequence: TGTGCCAGCAGCGTAGCGCCGGGGTATGGCTACACCTTC. Amino acids: CASSVAPGYGYTF.

Concerning this clone: A far larger clone lies a single base away; this is likely a read error. The chain carries TRBV27 and TRBJ2-7, with unresolved D. V was shortened by 6 bases and J by 3 bases, with 6 bases between the two germline ends. Germline V CDR1 and CDR2: MNHEY, SMNVEV (reference sequence). The CDR3 loop spans 11 amino acids. This CDR3 reads CASSNYYEQYF. CDR3 bases: TGTGCCAGCAGCAATTACTACGAGCAGTACTTC.

The chain has TRBV4-3 and TRBJ2-7; no definite D call. This CDR3 is built from 13 residues. Looked up from germline, CDR1 is LGHNA and CDR2 is YSLEER. V lost 5 bases and J lost 1, with 9 bases in between. In DNA form, the CDR3 reads TGCGCCAGCAGCGATGGGTTATCCTACGAGCAGTACTTC. Amino acids: CASSDGLSYEQYF.

Regarding this clone: A single base separates this from a much larger clone, so it may be a read error. This sequence joins TRBV10-3 and TRBJ2-7, with D perhaps matching TRBD2 (6 bases). The CDR3 sequence is 15 residues long. Germline CDR1 and CDR2: ENHRY and SYGVKD. Trimming removed 11 bases from V and 7 bases from J, with 27 bases in between. CDR3 sequence reads: CAAYDVDGWGREQYF. As DNA, the CDR3 is TGTGCCGCCTATGATGTCGACGGTTGGGGGAGGGAGCAGTACTTC.

On this clone itself: Within the sample, other DNA sequences also encode this same CDR3. The rearrangement links TRBV7-9 to TRBJ2-7; D call uncertain. The CDR3 spans 13 residues. The ends were cut back, 3 bases at V and 0 bases at J, with 6 bases in the middle. Per germline, CDR1 SEHNR and CDR2 FQNEAQ (reference sequence). The CDR3 region has the DNA TGTGCCAGCAGCTTGCCAGGCTCCTACGAGCAGTACTTC. It specifies CASSLPGSYEQYF.

A single count supports this clone. The chain carries TRBV7-8 and TRBJ2-6; D ambiguous. The germline V gene has CDR1 SGHVS and CDR2 FQNEAQ. The CDR3 has 13 residues. Deletions cut 1 base from V and 10 bases from J, with 8 bases between. CDR3 loop: CASSLGPLNVLTF. The CDR3 DNA is TGTGCCAGCAGCTTAGGGCCTTTAAACGTCCTGACTTTC.

The chain carries TRBV14 and TRBJ1-1; maybe TRBD1 (5 bases). CDR3 length: 15 amino acids. Germline V gives CDR1 SGHDN, CDR2 FVKESK. Trimming stripped 5 bases from V and 10 bases from J, with 23 bases between. CDR3 sequence: CASSSGGRSFAGAFF. The CDR3 DNA is TGTGCCAGCAGCAGCGGGGGGAGGAGTTTCGCGGGAGCTTTCTTT.

This chain links TRBV9 with TRBJ2-1; possible D gene TRBD2, 5 bases. Germline assignment: CDR1 SGDLS and CDR2 YYNGEE. CDR3 size: 11 residues. V shed 4 bases and J shed 9 bases, with 8 bases lying between them. Here the CDR3 reads CASSFSGEQFF. CDR3 bases: TGTGCCAGCAGCTTCAGCGGTGAGCAGTTCTTC.

DNA of the CDR3: TGTGCCAGCAGCTTACTACTCCCACCGGGGGGTGAGCAGTTCTTC. It codes for CASSLLLPPGGEQFF. V gene TRBV11-2 combines with J gene TRBJ2-1; TRBD2 aligns across 7 bases. CDR3 length: 15 amino acids. Germline trimming cut 2 bases from V and 9 bases from J; bases unmatched to any gene: 10. Germline-derived CDR1 and CDR2 are SGHAT and FQNNGV.

The rearrangement uses TRBV7-9 and TRBJ1-2, with 7 bases aligning to TRBD1. The germline gives CDR1 SEHNR, CDR2 FQNEAQ (reference sequence). CDR3 length: 17 residues. The V segment lost 3 bases and the J segment 8 bases; nucleotides outside the gene matches: 18. CDR3 region: CASSFTVPTGELWGYTF. CDR3 sequence (DNA): TGTGCCAGCAGCTTTACCGTACCTACAGGGGAGCTTTGGGGCTACACCTTC.

This rearrangement joins TRBV27 to TRBJ1-2, with D maybe TRBD1 (6 bases). The CDR3 sequence is 14 residues long. The germline V and J ends were trimmed by 5 bases and 2 bases, with 12 bases remaining between them. Germline CDR1 MNHEY, CDR2 SMNVEV (reference sequence). The CDR3 is CASSATGSNYGYTF. CDR3 sequence (DNA): TGTGCCAGCAGTGCGACAGGCTCCAACTATGGCTACACCTTC.